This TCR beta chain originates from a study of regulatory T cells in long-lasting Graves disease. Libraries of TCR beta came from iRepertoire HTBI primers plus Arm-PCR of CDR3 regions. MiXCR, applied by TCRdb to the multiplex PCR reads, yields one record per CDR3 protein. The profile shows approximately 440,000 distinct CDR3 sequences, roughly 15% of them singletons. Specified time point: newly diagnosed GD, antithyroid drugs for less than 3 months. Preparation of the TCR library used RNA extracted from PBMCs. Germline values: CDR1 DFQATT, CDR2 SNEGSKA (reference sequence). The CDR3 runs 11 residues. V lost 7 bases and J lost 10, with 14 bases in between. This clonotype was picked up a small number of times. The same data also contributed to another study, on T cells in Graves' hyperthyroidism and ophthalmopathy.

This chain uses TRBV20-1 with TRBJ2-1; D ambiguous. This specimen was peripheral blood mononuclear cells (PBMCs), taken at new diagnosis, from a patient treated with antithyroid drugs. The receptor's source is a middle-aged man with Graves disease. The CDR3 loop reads CSVSAYYEQFF. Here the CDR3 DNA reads TGCAGTGTTTCAGCCTATTACGAGCAGTTCTTC.